One and the same sample provided the 26 T cell receptor beta chains below, sequenced in a study of blood T cell repertoires in COVID-19. Repertoires were generated with immunoSEQ multiplex PCR, while TCRdb's copy carries only in-frame clones and drops some. Of some 210,000 clones in the sample, roughly 81% are singletons; the top ten hold around 5.5%. What was sequenced was peripheral blood. All receptors come from a woman between 65 and 79 years old with active or convalescent COVID-19.

This chain uses TRBV2 with TRBJ1-1; tentatively, D is TRBD1 (5 bases). Germline assignment: CDR1 SNHLY and CDR2 FYNNEI. The CDR3 contains 14 residues. The ends were cut back, 0 bases at V and 4 bases at J, with 9 bases in the middle. The DNA for the CDR3 is TGTGCCAGCAGTGAAGCGCTCGGGGGCACTGAAGCTTTCTTT. It specifies CASSEALGGTEAFF. Supplemented by reference TRBV2 and TRBJ1-1, the full variable domain reads EPEVTQTPSHQVTQMGQEVILRCVPISNHLYFYWYRQILGQKVEFLVSFYNNEISEKSEIFDDQFSVERPDGSNFTLKIRSTKLEDSAMYFCASSEALGGTEAFFGQGTRLTVV.

The rearrangement links TRBV7-9 to TRBJ2-3, with 7 positions matching TRBD2. Germline values: CDR1 SEHNR, CDR2 FQNEAQ (reference sequence). The V segment lost 6 bases and the J segment 3 bases; nucleotides outside the gene matches: 3. The CDR3 has 13 residues. CDR3 DNA: TGTGCCAGCAGGTTTAGCGGGACAGATACGCAGTATTTT. This codes for CASRFSGTDTQYF. The whole variable domain, remainder taken from reference TRBV7-9 and TRBJ2-3, is DTGVSQNPRHKITKRGQNVTFRCDPISEHNRLYWYRQTLGQGPEFLTYFQNEAQLEKSRLLSDRFSAERPKGSFSTLEIQRTEQGDSAMYLCASRFSGTDTQYFGPGTRLTVL.

The rearrangement uses TRBV7-2 and TRBJ2-6, with D unclear. There are 18 residues in the CDR3. Germline CDR1 is SGHTA and CDR2 is FQGNSA. Trimming took 1 base from V and 1 from J, leaving 14 bases between them. CDR3 DNA: TGTGCCAGCAGCTTAGACGCCCTAGTTTTTTCTGGGGCCAACGTCCTGACTTTC. Translated, it gives CASSLDALVFSGANVLTF. Variable domain in full (rest from reference TRBV7-2 and TRBJ2-6): GAGVSQSPSNKVTEKGKDVELRCDPISGHTALYWYRQSLGQGLEFLIYFQGNSAPDKSGLPSDRFSAERTGGSVSTLTIQRTQQEDSAVYLCASSLDALVFSGANVLTFGAGSRLTVL.

This clone has just a few counts. The rearrangement links TRBV20-1 to TRBJ1-5; no definite D call. V lost 6 bases, J lost 8 bases, and 11 bases lay in between. Per the germline V gene, CDR1 is DFQATT and CDR2 is SNEGSKA (reference sequence). The CDR3 covers 11 residues. The CDR3: CSALRGKPQHF. CDR3 sequence (DNA): TGCAGTGCCCTGAGAGGGAAGCCCCAGCATTTT.

The gene calls are TRBV7-6 and TRBJ2-7; 10 bases are shared with TRBD2. The germline V gene encodes CDR1 SGHVS and CDR2 FNYEAQ. V was clipped by 5 bases and J by 5 bases; unmatched bases: 12. The CDR3 sequence is 16 residues long. CDR3 region: CASSQGLGLAGDEQYF. CDR3 DNA: TGTGCCAGCAGCCAGGGGCTCGGGCTAGCGGGAGACGAGCAGTACTTC.

This chain uses TRBV28 with TRBJ1-5; maybe TRBD1 (6 bases). V dropped 3 bases and J dropped 5 bases, with 11 bases sitting between them. Germline V CDR1 and CDR2: MDHEN, SYDVKM. This CDR3 region has 14 residues. CDR3 loop: CASSFFRGHQPQHF. The CDR3 DNA is TGTGCCAGCAGTTTTTTCAGGGGACATCAGCCCCAGCATTTT.

The chain links TRBV5-1 to TRBJ2-1, with 10 bases fitting TRBD2. The CDR3 sequence is 12 residues long. From germline, CDR1 is SGHRS and CDR2 YFSETQ. Losses at the gene ends were 6 bases for V and 9 bases for J; bases not matched to a gene: 3. DNA of the CDR3: TGCGCCAGCACTAGCGGGAGAACTGAGCAGTTCTTC. Amino acids: CASTSGRTEQFF.

This clone was seen a few times. V gene TRBV7-7 combines with J gene TRBJ2-5; 11 bases match TRBD2. CDR3 length equals 15 residues. CDR1 is SSHAT, CDR2 FNYEAQ, per germline (reference sequence). The J segment lost 5 bases and the V segment lost 5 bases, leaving 7 bases of the junction unmatched. The CDR3 bases are TGTGCCAGCAGCCAACTAGCGGGAGTAATGGAGACCCAGTACTTC. Translation: CASSQLAGVMETQYF.

The chain is built from TRBV27 and TRBJ1-5; TRBD1 aligns across 8 bases. This CDR3 is built from 14 residues. Germline V lookup: CDR1 MNHEY, CDR2 SMNVEV (reference sequence). The V gene end was trimmed by 5 bases and the J gene end by 6 bases; junction bases not matched to a gene: 6. This CDR3 reads CASSITGGGQPQHF. In DNA, the CDR3 is TGTGCCAGCAGTATCACAGGGGGTGGTCAGCCCCAGCATTTT.

The V and J genes are TRBV5-1 and TRBJ2-5; 14 bases fit TRBD2. J lost 4 bases, V lost 0 bases, and 11 bases had no gene match. CDR3 length: 19 residues. Germline V gene data show CDR1 as SGHRS and CDR2 as YFSETQ. Here the CDR3 reads CASSLGRLAGGPRRETQYF. CDR3 nucleotides: TGCGCCAGCAGCTTGGGGCGACTAGCGGGAGGGCCACGGAGAGAGACCCAGTACTTC.

This chain links TRBV2 with TRBJ1-4; D unclear. This CDR3 is 15 amino acids long. The germline V gene has CDR1 SNHLY and CDR2 FYNNEI. Deletions cut 8 bases from V and 1 base from J, with 14 bases between. CDR3 loop: CASYDIRLTNEKLFF. The CDR3 DNA is TGTGCCAGCTACGACATCAGGTTAACTAATGAAAAACTGTTTTTT.

The chain carries TRBV12-5 and TRBJ1-1; 11 bases fit TRBD1. Trimming cost V 0 bases and J 1 base; bases outside gene matches: 4. The length of the CDR3 is 17 residues. Germline V gene lookup returns CDR1 LGHNT and CDR2 FRNRAP. CDR3: CASGLVLGTGGNTEAFF. Here the CDR3 DNA reads TGTGCTAGTGGTTTGGTACTTGGGACAGGGGGGAACACTGAAGCTTTCTTT.

J is TRBJ2-7 and V is TRBV6-2 or TRBV6-3; 11 bases are shared with TRBD2. Trimming removed 4 bases from V and 1 base from J; junction bases left unmatched: 9. The length of the CDR3 is 17 residues. The germline gives CDR1 MNHEY, CDR2 SVGEGT. DNA for the CDR3: TGTGCCAGCAGTTCCCGGGGACTAGCGGTCGTATCCTACGAGCAGTACTTC. Protein: CASSSRGLAVVSYEQYF.

V is TRBV15 and J is TRBJ2-5; 7 bases map to TRBD1. Unmatched junction bases numbered 8, after V lost 8 bases and J lost 2 bases. Germline lookup yields CDR1 LNHNV and CDR2 YYDKDF (reference sequence). The CDR3 contains 14 residues. In nucleotides, the CDR3 is TGTGCCACCGGTCCGGGACAGATTCAAGAGACCCAGTACTTC. Translation: CATGPGQIQETQYF.

The V gene is TRBV2, the J gene TRBJ2-1; no clear D gene. CDR1 SNHLY and CDR2 FYNNEI come from the germline V gene. Trimming pared 2 bases from V and 0 bases from J, leaving 5 bases between. CDR3 length: 14 amino acids. The CDR3 DNA follows: TGTGCCAGCAGTGAACTAGGCTCCTACAATGAGCAGTTCTTC. It specifies CASSELGSYNEQFF.

The V gene is TRBV29-1, the J gene TRBJ1-5; D unclear. From germline, CDR1 is SQVTM and CDR2 ANQGSEA. The ends were cut back, 4 bases at V and 4 bases at J, with 14 bases in the middle. The CDR3 length is 14 residues. The CDR3 DNA sequence: TGCAGCGTTGTTGAAGGGAGCGGAAATCAGCCCCAGCATTTT. This encodes CSVVEGSGNQPQHF.

The chain uses TRBV19 and TRBJ2-3, with 7 positions matching TRBD1. The CDR3 has 14 amino acids. J gave up 0 bases and V 6 bases, and 3 bases lay outside the gene matches. Per the germline V gene, CDR1 is LNHDA and CDR2 is SQIVND (reference sequence). CDR3 nucleotides: TGTGCCAGTAGCTTGACAGGGAGCACAGATACGCAGTATTTT. This gives the protein CASSLTGSTDTQYF.

The chain has TRBV28 and TRBJ2-3; D uncertain. Trimming took 4 bases from V and 9 from J, leaving 11 bases between them. The CDR3 contains 12 residues. CDR1 and CDR2 from the germline V gene are MDHEN and SYDVKM. CDR3 nucleotide sequence: TGTGCCAGCAGTTCCACCAGTCGAACGCAGTATTTT. Amino acid sequence: CASSSTSRTQYF.

Only a few counts were recorded for this clone. J is TRBJ1-1 and V is TRBV27; 7 bases fit TRBD1. The CDR3 has 14 amino acids. V gave up 6 bases and J gave up 0 bases; unmatched junction bases: 4. Germline V gene data show CDR1 as MNHEY and CDR2 as SMNVEV (reference sequence). The CDR3, as DNA: TGTGCCAGCAGGGGGACAGCCCTGAACACTGAAGCTTTCTTT. The encoded protein is CASRGTALNTEAFF.

The rearrangement links TRBV15 to TRBJ1-1; tentative D call: TRBD1 (5 bases). CDR3 length: 17 amino acids. The V gene lost 0 bases and the J gene lost 5 bases, with 19 bases spanning the gap. CDR1 is LNHNV and CDR2 is YYDKDF in the germline V gene (reference sequence). CDR3 bases: TGTGCCACCAGCAGAGAAGCTCTGACAGTGGGAAAGACTGAAGCTTTCTTT. It yields the protein CATSREALTVGKTEAFF.

The chain is built from TRBV6-2 or TRBV6-3 and TRBJ2-7; 10 nucleotides align to TRBD2. CDR1 and CDR2 from the germline V gene are MNHEY and SVGEGT. The CDR3 loop spans 15 amino acids. V lost 6 bases to trimming and J lost 4 bases; unmatched junction nucleotides: 9. The CDR3 reads CASSQPAGGLYEQYF. Here the CDR3 DNA reads TGTGCCAGCAGCCAACCAGCGGGAGGGCTGTACGAGCAGTACTTC.

The genes are TRBV7-9 and TRBJ2-1; 9 bases map to TRBD2. The CDR3 spans 18 residues. The junction had 18 bases not matched to a gene; V was cut back by 4 bases and J by 8 bases. CDR1 and CDR2 (germline): SEHNR, FQNEAQ (reference sequence). The CDR3 spells CASSSRGIAGEVGDEQFF. The CDR3 coding sequence is TGTGCCAGCAGCTCTAGGGGGATAGCGGGAGAGGTTGGGGATGAGCAGTTCTTC.

The chain is built from TRBV28 and TRBJ2-2; D possibly corresponds to TRBD2 (7 bases). Germline V gene data show CDR1 as MDHEN and CDR2 as SYDVKM. V lost 3 bases and J 7 bases, leaving 12 bases between the germline ends. The CDR3 is 14 amino acids. The CDR3 nucleotides are TGTGCCAGCAGTTTGGCGGGGGCGGGCGGGGAGCTGTTTTTT. Its protein is CASSLAGAGGELFF.

V gene TRBV5-1 combines with J gene TRBJ2-3; D perhaps matches TRBD1 (5 bases). Trimming left V 4 bases short and J 3 bases short, with 15 bases between. There are 15 residues in the CDR3. The germline gives CDR1 SGHRS, CDR2 YFSETQ. In nucleotides, the CDR3 is TGCGCCAGCAGCCCCACCCTTAAGGGGACAGATACGCAGTATTTT. This sequence encodes CASSPTLKGTDTQYF.

This sequence joins TRBV6-1 and TRBJ2-5; D may be TRBD2 (5 bases). Germline CDR1 reads MNHNS; CDR2 reads SASEGT. This CDR3 spans 16 amino acids. V shed 1 base and J shed 5 bases, with 17 bases lying between them. The CDR3 DNA is TGTGCCAGCAGTGAAGGGCCTAGCCTTAGAGGGGAGACCCAGTACTTC. Translating it yields CASSEGPSLRGETQYF.

The rearrangement uses TRBV4-2 and TRBJ2-3; TRBD2 is a possible D gene (6 bases). V was trimmed by 0 bases and J by 5 bases, leaving 12 bases between them. Per the germline V gene, CDR1 is LGHNA and CDR2 is YNFKEQ. The CDR3 sequence is 15 residues long. This chain's CDR3 is CASSQDPLAGDTQYF. The CDR3, as DNA: TGTGCCAGCAGCCAAGATCCACTAGCAGGAGATACGCAGTATTTT.